Given below is one TCR beta chain in context. This CDR3 region has 15 residues. CDR1 and CDR2 (germline): MNHEY, SMNVEV (reference sequence). V lost 0 bases to trimming and J lost 1 base, with 10 bases between them. Genomic DNA acted as the template from which TCR beta VDJ combination and CDR3 sequence profiling were carried out. TCRdb passed the reads through MiXCR, listing each CDR3 protein once. The repertoire holds around 150,000 distinct CDR3 sequences, with around 45% as singletons. The data were taken from a study of CD8+CD57+ T cells in acquired aplastic anemia. This rearrangement joins TRBV27 to TRBJ2-7; unclear D gene. Sequencing was done on a sample of sorted CD4+, CD8+, or CD8+CD57+ T cells (not recorded which) from PBMCs. The sequence was collected from a human donor in good health. The CDR3 spells CASSLSGVGSYEQYF. In DNA, the CDR3 is TGTGCCAGCAGTTTATCTGGGGTAGGATCCTACGAGCAGTACTTC.